The clone carrying this T cell receptor (beta chain) was seen only a few times. Its specificity is unknown. The germline gives CDR1 GTSNPN, CDR2 SVGIG (reference sequence). This CDR3 contains 13 residues. Between the trimmed V and J ends, which lost 3 bases and 2 bases, there was a span of 8 bases. This sample's RNA came from whole unsorted tissue. The sample is drawn from a study of tumor and adjacent non-tumor tissue in lung cancer. The wider study: Histology: about a dozen adenocarcinoma, a couple of squamous cell carcinoma, 1 small cell lung cancer. Samples averaged about 4.3 million productive TCRbeta reads each. General study results and limits: Tumor tissue had significantly higher TCR diversity than normal lung. In normal lung, the top 100 clones were significantly more dominant than in tumor.

Three rounds of nested PCR, following a modified ARM-PCR protocol, produced the TCRbeta library. Each CDR3 protein is one row after TCRdb ran MiXCR on the multiplex PCR reads. The table has about 93,000 distinct CDR3 sequences, around 71% seen once. The receptor's source is a man between 60 and 70 years old with non-small cell lung cancer. The specimen sequenced was lung tumor tissue. The J gene is TRBJ1-5, the V gene TRBV30, with unresolved D. Written as DNA, the CDR3 is TGTGCCTGGAGCGCGTACGGCAATCAGCCCCAGCATTTT. Translation gives CAWSAYGNQPQHF.